The subject of this entry is one TCR beta chain. The sample belongs to a study of blood T cell repertoires in COVID-19. The protocol was immunoSEQ multiplex PCR, while the TCRdb copy is restricted to in-frame clones and leaves out a portion. The sample lists around 200,000 clones, around nine tenths occurring once. The CDR3 totals 15 residues. CDR1 and CDR2 from the germline V gene are SGHTA and FQGTGA. V lost 5 bases and J lost 0, with 13 bases in between. The sequencing input was peripheral blood. This chain links TRBV7-3 with TRBJ1-2, with D possibly TRBD1 on 6 matching bases. This sequence originates from a man in his sixties who had recovered from COVID-19. The CDR3 coding sequence is TGTGCCAGCAGCGCAATACAGGGAGCTAACTATGGCTACACCTTC. This encodes CASSAIQGANYGYTF.